One and the same sample provided the 5 T cell receptor beta chains below, sequenced in a study of blood T cells in healthy people across ages. With a J-beta primer mix and a sample-barcoded 5' primer, a second PCR ran roughly 6 to 12 cycles. Each CDR3 protein gets one entry after TCRdb re-called the 5' RACE reads with MiXCR. The sample lists some 1.1 million distinct CDR3 sequences; around two fifths were seen once. Sequencing used blood. Source of these receptors: a man between 18 and 35 years old in good health.

The genes are TRBV29-1 and TRBJ2-1; no definite D call. The CDR3 runs 13 residues. The ends were cut back, 7 bases at V and 11 bases at J, with 21 bases in the middle. CDR1 is SQVTM, CDR2 ANQGSEA, per germline. CDR3 sequence: CSAKLSEPSQQFF. The CDR3, as DNA: TGCAGCGCCAAACTCTCCGAGCCGTCCCAGCAGTTCTTC.

The chain couples TRBV7-6 to TRBJ2-1; D is ambiguous. CDR1 is SGHVS and CDR2 is FNYEAQ in the germline V gene. The CDR3 runs 14 residues. Between the trimmed V and J ends, which lost 5 bases and 7 bases, there was a span of 15 bases. The CDR3 reads CASSVESARNEQFF. The CDR3 DNA reads TGTGCCAGCAGCGTCGAATCAGCTCGGAATGAGCAGTTCTTC.

This chain links TRBV7-2 with TRBJ1-2; unclear D gene. Germline assignment: CDR1 SGHTA and CDR2 FQGNSA. The CDR3 length is 14 residues. V dropped 1 base and J dropped 2 bases, with 8 bases sitting between them. CDR3 amino acids: CTSSLGSANYGYTF. In DNA, the CDR3 is TGTACCAGCAGCTTAGGCTCGGCAAACTATGGCTACACCTTC.

This clonotype has just a few counts. The genes are TRBV7-3 and TRBJ2-3; TRBD1 is a possible D gene (6 bases). From germline, CDR1 is SGHTA and CDR2 FQGTGA. V lost 5 bases, J lost 0 bases, and 12 bases lay in between. The CDR3 totals 15 residues. Written as DNA, the CDR3 is TGTGCCAGCAGCCAACGCGGACAGAGCACAGATACGCAGTATTTT. Amino acid sequence: CASSQRGQSTDTQYF.

The chain's CDR3 is CASTHTVAGDSYEQYF. CDR3 DNA: TGTGCCAGCACCCACACCGTGGCAGGGGATTCCTACGAGCAGTACTTC. The chain couples TRBV21-1 to TRBJ2-7; the table's TRBD1 call for D was not verified on the DNA. TRBV21-1 is a pseudogene segment. The CDR3 spans 16 residues.